This record concerns one TCR beta chain sequence. The target antigen is unknown. This sample is drawn from a study of graft-versus-host responses after intestinal transplantation. Assay: immunoSEQ multiplex PCR; the TCRdb copy retains only in-frame clones and omits some. The sample lists about 97,000 clones; around 93% were seen once. Deletions cut 1 base from V and 0 bases from J, with 2 bases between. In germline, CDR1 is MDHEN, CDR2 SYDVKM. The CDR3 length is 13 residues. The receptor was derived from a human donor who was the organ donor for an intestinal transplant. The sequenced sample was unstimulated CD8+ T cells sorted from spleen or lymph node cells, obtained before transplant. V is TRBV28 and J is TRBJ2-3; D is ambiguous. The CDR3 is CASSLSSTDTQYF. DNA of the CDR3: TGTGCCAGCAGTTTATCTAGCACAGATACGCAGTATTTT.